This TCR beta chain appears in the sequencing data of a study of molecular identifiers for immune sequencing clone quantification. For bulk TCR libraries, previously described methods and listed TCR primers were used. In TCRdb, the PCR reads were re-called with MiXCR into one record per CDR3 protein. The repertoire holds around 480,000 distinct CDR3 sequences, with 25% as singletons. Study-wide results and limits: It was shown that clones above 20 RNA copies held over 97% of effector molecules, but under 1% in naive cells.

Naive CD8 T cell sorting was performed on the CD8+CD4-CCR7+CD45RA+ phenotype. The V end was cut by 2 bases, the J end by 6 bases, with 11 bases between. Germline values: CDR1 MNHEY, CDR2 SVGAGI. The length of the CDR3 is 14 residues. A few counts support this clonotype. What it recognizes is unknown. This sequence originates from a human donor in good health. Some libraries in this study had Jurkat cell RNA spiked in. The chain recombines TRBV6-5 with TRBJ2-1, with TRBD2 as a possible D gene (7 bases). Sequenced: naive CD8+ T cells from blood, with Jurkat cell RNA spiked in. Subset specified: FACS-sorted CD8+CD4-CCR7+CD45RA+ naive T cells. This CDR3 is CASSYGLGGNEQFF. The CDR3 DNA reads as TGTGCCAGCAGTTACGGACTAGGGGGCAATGAGCAGTTCTTC.